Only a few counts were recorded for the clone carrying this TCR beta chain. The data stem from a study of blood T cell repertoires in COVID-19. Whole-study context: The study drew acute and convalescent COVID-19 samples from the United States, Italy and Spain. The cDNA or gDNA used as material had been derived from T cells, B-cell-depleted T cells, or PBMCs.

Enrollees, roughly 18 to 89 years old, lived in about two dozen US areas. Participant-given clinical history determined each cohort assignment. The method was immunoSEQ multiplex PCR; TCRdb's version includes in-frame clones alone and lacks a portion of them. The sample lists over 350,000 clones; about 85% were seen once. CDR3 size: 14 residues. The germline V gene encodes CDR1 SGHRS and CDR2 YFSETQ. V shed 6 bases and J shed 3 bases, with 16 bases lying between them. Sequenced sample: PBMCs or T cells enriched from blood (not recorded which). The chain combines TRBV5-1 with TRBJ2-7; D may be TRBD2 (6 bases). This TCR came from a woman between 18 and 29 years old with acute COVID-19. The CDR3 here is CASTPSTSYYEQYF. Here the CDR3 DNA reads TGCGCCAGCACGCCATCGACTAGTTACTACGAGCAGTACTTC.